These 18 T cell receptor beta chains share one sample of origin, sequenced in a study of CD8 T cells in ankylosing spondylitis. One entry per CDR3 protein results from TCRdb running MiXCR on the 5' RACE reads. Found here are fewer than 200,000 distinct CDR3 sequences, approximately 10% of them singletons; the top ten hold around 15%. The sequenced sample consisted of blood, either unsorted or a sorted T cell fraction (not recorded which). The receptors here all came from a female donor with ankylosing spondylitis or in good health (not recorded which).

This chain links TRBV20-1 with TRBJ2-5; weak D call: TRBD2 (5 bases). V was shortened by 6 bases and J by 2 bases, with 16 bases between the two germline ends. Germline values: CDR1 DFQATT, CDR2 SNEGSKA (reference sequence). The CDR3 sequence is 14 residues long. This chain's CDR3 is CSATLWETQETQYF. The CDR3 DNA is TGCAGTGCGACCCTTTGGGAGACACAAGAGACCCAGTACTTC.

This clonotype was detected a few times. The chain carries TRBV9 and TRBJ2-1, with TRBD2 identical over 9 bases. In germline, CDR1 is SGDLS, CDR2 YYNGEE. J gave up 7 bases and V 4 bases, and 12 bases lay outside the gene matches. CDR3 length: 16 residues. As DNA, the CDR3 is TGTGCCAGCAGCCATATTGGGACTAGCCGTCTAAATGAGCAGTTCTTC. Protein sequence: CASSHIGTSRLNEQFF.

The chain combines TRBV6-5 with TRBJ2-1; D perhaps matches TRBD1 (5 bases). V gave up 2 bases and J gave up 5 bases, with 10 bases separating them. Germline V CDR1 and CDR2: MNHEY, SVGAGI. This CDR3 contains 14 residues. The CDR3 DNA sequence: TGTGCCAGCAGTTACGCAGACAGCCACAATGAGCAGTTCTTC. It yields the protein CASSYADSHNEQFF.

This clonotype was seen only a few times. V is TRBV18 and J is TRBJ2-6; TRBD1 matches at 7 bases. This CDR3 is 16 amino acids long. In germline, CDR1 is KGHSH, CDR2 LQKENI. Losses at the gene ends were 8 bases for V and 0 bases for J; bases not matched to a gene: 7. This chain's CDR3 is CASAHRDSSGANVLTF. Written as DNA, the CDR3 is TGTGCCAGCGCTCACAGGGACAGCTCTGGGGCCAACGTCCTGACTTTC. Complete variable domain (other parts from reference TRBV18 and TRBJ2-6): NAGVMQNPRHLVRRRGQEARLRCSPMKGHSHVYWYRQLPEEGLKFMVYLQKENIIDESGMPKERFSAEFPKEGPSILRIQQVVRGDSAAYFCASAHRDSSGANVLTFGAGSRLTVL.

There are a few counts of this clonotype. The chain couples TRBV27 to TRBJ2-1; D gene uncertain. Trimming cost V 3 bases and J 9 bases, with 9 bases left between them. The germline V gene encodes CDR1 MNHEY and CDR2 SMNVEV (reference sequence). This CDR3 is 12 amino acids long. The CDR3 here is CASSFASREQFF. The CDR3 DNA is TGTGCCAGCAGTTTCGCGTCTCGTGAGCAGTTCTTC.

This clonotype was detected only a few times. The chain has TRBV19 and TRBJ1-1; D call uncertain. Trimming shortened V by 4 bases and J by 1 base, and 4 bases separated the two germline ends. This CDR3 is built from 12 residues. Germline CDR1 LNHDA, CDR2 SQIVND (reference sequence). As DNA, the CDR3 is TGTGCCAGTAGTAAGGGGAACACTGAAGCTTTCTTT. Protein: CASSKGNTEAFF.

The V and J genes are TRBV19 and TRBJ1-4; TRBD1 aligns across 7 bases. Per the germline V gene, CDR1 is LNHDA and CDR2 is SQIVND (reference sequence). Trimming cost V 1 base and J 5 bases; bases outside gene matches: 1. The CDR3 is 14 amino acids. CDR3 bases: TGTGCCAGTAGTATAGCGGACAGGAATGAAAAACTGTTTTTT. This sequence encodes CASSIADRNEKLFF.

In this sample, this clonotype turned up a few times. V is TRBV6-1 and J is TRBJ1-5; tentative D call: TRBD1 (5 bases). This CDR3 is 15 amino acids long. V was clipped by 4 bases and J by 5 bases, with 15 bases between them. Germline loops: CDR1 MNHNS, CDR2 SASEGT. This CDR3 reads CASSGGPRDDQPQHF. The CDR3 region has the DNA TGTGCCAGCAGTGGCGGGCCAAGGGACGATCAGCCCCAGCATTTT.

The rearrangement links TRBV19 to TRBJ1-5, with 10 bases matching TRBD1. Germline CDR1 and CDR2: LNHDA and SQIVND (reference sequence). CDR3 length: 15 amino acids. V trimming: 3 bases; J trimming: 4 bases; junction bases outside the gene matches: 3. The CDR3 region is CASSMGTGANQPQHF. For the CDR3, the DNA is TGTGCCAGTAGTATGGGGACAGGGGCGAATCAGCCCCAGCATTTT. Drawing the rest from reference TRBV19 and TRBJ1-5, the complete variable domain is DGGITQSPKYLFRKEGQNVTLSCEQNLNHDAMYWYRQDPGQGLRLIYYSQIVNDFQKGDIAEGYSVSREKKESFPLTVTSAQKNPTAFYLCASSMGTGANQPQHFGDGTRLSIL.

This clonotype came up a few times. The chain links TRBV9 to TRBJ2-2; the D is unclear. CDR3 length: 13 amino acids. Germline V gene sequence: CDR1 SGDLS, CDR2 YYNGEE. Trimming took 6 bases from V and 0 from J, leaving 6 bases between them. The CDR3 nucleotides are TGTGCCAGCACACCAACGAACACCGGGGAGCTGTTTTTT. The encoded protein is CASTPTNTGELFF.

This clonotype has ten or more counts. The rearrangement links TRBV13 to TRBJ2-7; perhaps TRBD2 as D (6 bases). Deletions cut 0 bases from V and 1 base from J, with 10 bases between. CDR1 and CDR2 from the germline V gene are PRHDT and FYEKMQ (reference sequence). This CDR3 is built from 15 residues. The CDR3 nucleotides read TGTGCCAGCAGCTTAGGCCGCGGGGTATCCTACGAGCAGTACTTC. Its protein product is CASSLGRGVSYEQYF.

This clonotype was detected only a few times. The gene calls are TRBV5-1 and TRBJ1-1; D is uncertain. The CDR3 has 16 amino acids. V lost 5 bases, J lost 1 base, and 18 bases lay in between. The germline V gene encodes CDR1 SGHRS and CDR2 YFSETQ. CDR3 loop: CASRKSRYSSNTEAFF. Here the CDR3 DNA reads TGCGCCAGCAGGAAGAGCCGTTACAGCTCGAACACTGAAGCTTTCTTT.

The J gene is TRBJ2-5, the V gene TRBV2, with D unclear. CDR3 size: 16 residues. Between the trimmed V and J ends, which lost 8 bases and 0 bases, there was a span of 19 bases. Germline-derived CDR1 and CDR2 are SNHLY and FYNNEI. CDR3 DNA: TGTGCCAGCCCTCTGGACCGTCTAAGGTACCAAGAGACCCAGTACTTC. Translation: CASPLDRLRYQETQYF. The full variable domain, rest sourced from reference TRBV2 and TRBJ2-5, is EPEVTQTPSHQVTQMGQEVILRCVPISNHLYFYWYRQILGQKVEFLVSFYNNEISEKSEIFDDQFSVERPDGSNFTLKIRSTKLEDSAMYFCASPLDRLRYQETQYFGPGTRLLVL.

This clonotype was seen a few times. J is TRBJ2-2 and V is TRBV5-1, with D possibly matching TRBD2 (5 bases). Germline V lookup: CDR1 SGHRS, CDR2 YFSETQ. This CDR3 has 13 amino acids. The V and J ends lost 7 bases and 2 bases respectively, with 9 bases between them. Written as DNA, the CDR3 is TGCGCCAGCGTCGGGGTTAACACCGGGGAGCTGTTTTTT. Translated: CASVGVNTGELFF.

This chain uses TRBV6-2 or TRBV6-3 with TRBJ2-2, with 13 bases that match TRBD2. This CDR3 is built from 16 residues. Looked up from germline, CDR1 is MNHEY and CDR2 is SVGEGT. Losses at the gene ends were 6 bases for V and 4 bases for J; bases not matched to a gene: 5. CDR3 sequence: CASRPGLAGATGELFF. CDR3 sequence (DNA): TGTGCCAGCAGACCCGGACTAGCGGGAGCCACCGGGGAGCTGTTTTTT.

The DNA of the CDR3 is TGTGCCAGCAGCCAAGGGATGGAGTCCGTCTACAATGAGCAGTTCTTC. It translates to CASSQGMESVYNEQFF. The rearrangement uses TRBV4-2 and TRBJ2-1; D gene unclear. Trimming cost V 1 base and J 3 bases, with 13 bases left between them. CDR1 LGHNA and CDR2 YNFKEQ come from the germline V gene. This CDR3 is 16 amino acids long.

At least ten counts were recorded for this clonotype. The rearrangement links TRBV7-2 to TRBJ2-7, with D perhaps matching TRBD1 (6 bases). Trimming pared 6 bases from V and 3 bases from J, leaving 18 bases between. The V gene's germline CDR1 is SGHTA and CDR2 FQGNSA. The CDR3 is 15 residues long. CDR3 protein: CASRRNREDDYEQYF. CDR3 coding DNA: TGTGCCAGCAGACGAAACAGGGAAGACGACTACGAGCAGTACTTC.

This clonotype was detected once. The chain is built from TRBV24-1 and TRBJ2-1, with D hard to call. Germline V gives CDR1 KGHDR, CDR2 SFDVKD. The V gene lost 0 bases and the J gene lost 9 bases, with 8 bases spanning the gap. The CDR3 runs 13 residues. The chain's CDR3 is CATSDLILGEQFF. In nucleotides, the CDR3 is TGTGCCACCAGTGATTTGATCCTGGGTGAGCAGTTCTTC.